This entry lists 18 T cell receptor beta chains sequenced from one sample in a study of cytomegalovirus exposure and HLA in healthy donors. TCRdb's copy holds only in-frame clones and misses some; the assay was immunoSEQ multiplex PCR. The top ten clones hold under 0.9% of a sample with around 350,000 clones, roughly 85% of them seen once. The sample consisted of PBMCs. The source is a woman between 18 and 29 years old in good health and CMV-seronegative.

The V gene is TRBV19, the J gene TRBJ2-5; 7 bases agree with TRBD2. The V gene's germline CDR1 is LNHDA and CDR2 SQIVND (reference sequence). Trimming took 3 bases from V and 4 from J; bases not matched to a gene: 11. The CDR3 has 16 residues. The CDR3 DNA is TGTGCCAGTAGTATCTCGGGGGGTGGAGAAGGAGAGACCCAGTACTTC. Protein: CASSISGGGEGETQYF.

This clone was seen only a few times. The chain recombines TRBV4-1 with TRBJ1-3; TRBD1 is a possible D gene (6 bases). The germline V gene has CDR1 MGHRA and CDR2 YSYEKL. This CDR3 spans 16 amino acids. Trimming took off 2 bases at V and 2 bases at J, with 13 bases between the two ends. The CDR3 region has the DNA TGCGCCAGCAGCCAACCGGGACAAGCAACTGGAAACACCATATATTTT. Translating gives CASSQPGQATGNTIYF.

Notes on this clone: The sample contains more than one DNA sequence encoding this CDR3. The rearrangement uses TRBV28 and TRBJ2-7; no reliable D call. V gave up 3 bases and J gave up 4 bases, with 4 bases separating them. CDR1 and CDR2 (germline): MDHEN, SYDVKM. The CDR3 is 11 residues long. The CDR3 nucleotides are TGTGCCAGCAGTTTGAGGTACGAGCAGTACTTC. It codes for CASSLRYEQYF.

The chain links TRBV7-2 to TRBJ2-3; 15 nucleotides agree with TRBD2. This CDR3 spans 16 amino acids. V was pared by 5 bases and J by 3 bases, with 3 bases of the junction left unmatched. In germline, CDR1 is SGHTA, CDR2 FQGNSA. The CDR3 reads CASSIGLAGGTDTQYF. The CDR3 DNA follows: TGTGCCAGCAGCATCGGACTAGCGGGAGGGACAGATACGCAGTATTTT.

The chain links TRBV4-2 to TRBJ2-5, with D perhaps TRBD2 (6 bases). The CDR3 is made up of 15 amino acids. With 2 bases removed from V and 5 bases from J, the gap between germline ends came to 15 bases. Germline loops: CDR1 LGHNA, CDR2 YNFKEQ. The CDR3 bases are TGTGCCAGCAGCCAATCTCGGGGACGGGAGGAGACCCAGTACTTC. Amino acids: CASSQSRGREETQYF.

The genes are TRBV11-2 and TRBJ2-3, with 7 bases matching TRBD1. This CDR3 is built from 15 residues. Germline V gene lookup returns CDR1 SGHAT and CDR2 FQNNGV. Losses at the gene ends were 6 bases for V and 3 bases for J; bases not matched to a gene: 9. The DNA for the CDR3 is TGTGCCAGCAGACCCAACGTGGACAGGACAGATACGCAGTATTTT. As protein: CASRPNVDRTDTQYF. The full variable domain, its missing parts supplied by reference TRBV11-2 and TRBJ2-3, is EAGVAQSPRYKIIEKRQSVAFWCNPISGHATLYWYQQILGQGPKLLIQFQNNGVVDDSQLPKDRFSAERLKGVDSTLKIQPAKLEDSAVYLCASRPNVDRTDTQYFGPGTRLTVL.

The chain uses TRBV28 and TRBJ2-1; D remains ambiguous. V was trimmed by 6 bases and J by 1 base, leaving 16 bases between them. Germline lookup yields CDR1 MDHEN and CDR2 SYDVKM. The length of the CDR3 is 16 residues. The CDR3 bases are TGTGCCAGCAGCGCGTCCGGGTTTGGATCCTACAATGAGCAGTTCTTC. Amino acid sequence: CASSASGFGSYNEQFF.

The V and J genes are TRBV7-6 and TRBJ1-1, with D perhaps TRBD1 (5 bases). Germline values: CDR1 SGHVS, CDR2 FNYEAQ. This CDR3 has 14 residues. The ends were cut back, 5 bases at V and 1 base at J, with 11 bases in the middle. CDR3 residues: CASSPRGQNTEAFF. CDR3 sequence (DNA): TGTGCCAGCAGCCCTAGAGGACAGAACACTGAAGCTTTCTTT.

The J gene is TRBJ2-1, the V gene TRBV7-9, with D maybe TRBD2 (7 bases). Germline CDR1 and CDR2: SEHNR and FQNEAQ (reference sequence). Trimming left V 5 bases short and J 6 bases short, with 20 bases between. The CDR3 has 16 residues. CDR3 nucleotide sequence: TGTGCCAGCAGCCCTATGGGGGGGCCTCAATTCAATGAGCAGTTCTTC. As protein: CASSPMGGPQFNEQFF.

The V gene is TRBV19, the J gene TRBJ1-2; 12 bases are shared with TRBD1. The CDR3 is 15 amino acids. CDR1 is LNHDA and CDR2 is SQIVND in the germline V gene (reference sequence). Losses at the gene ends were 7 bases for V and 7 bases for J; bases not matched to a gene: 10. The CDR3 sequence is CASTIGTGGLRGYTF. The CDR3 nucleotides are TGTGCCAGTACAATAGGGACAGGGGGCTTGCGTGGCTACACCTTC.

This clone was seen only once. The J gene is TRBJ1-1, the V gene TRBV25-1, with no clear D. The CDR3 covers 15 residues. V gave up 1 base and J gave up 8 bases, with 17 bases separating them. Germline V lookup: CDR1 MGHDK, CDR2 SYGVNS. DNA of the CDR3: TGTGCCAGCAGTGAATCCGGCAGGCCGGCAGAAGAAGCTTTCTTT. Translated, it gives CASSESGRPAEEAFF.

The chain carries TRBV5-4 and TRBJ2-7; 7 nucleotides line up with TRBD1. CDR1 and CDR2 from the germline V gene are SGHNT and YYREEE (reference sequence). The CDR3 covers 13 residues. V shed 2 bases and J 3 bases; nucleotides not matched to a gene: 2. The CDR3 sequence: CASSFYRGYEQYF. CDR3 in DNA: TGTGCCAGCAGCTTTTACAGGGGCTACGAGCAGTACTTC. Together with reference TRBV5-4 and TRBJ2-7, the CDR3 gives the full variable domain: ETGVTQSPTHLIKTRGQQVTLRCSSQSGHNTVSWYQQALGQGPQFIFQYYREEENGRGNFPPRFSGLQFPNYSSELNVNALELDDSALYLCASSFYRGYEQYFGPGTRLTVT.

The V and J genes are TRBV25-1 and TRBJ2-5; D is possibly TRBD1 (6 bases). Germline V gives CDR1 MGHDK, CDR2 SYGVNS. V was cut by 5 bases and J by 2 bases, with 15 bases left in between. The CDR3 length is 15 residues. Written as DNA, the CDR3 is TGTGCCAGCAGTTATGGGGGCAACAGGCAAGAGACCCAGTACTTC. Amino acids: CASSYGGNRQETQYF.

This rearrangement joins TRBV29-1 to TRBJ2-5; a possible D gene is TRBD2 (6 bases). This CDR3 region has 12 residues. CDR1 and CDR2 from the germline V gene are SQVTM and ANQGSEA. V lost 4 bases and J lost 4, with 10 bases in between. The CDR3 DNA is TGCAGCGTTGGGAGGGCCGGAGAGACCCAGTACTTC. Its translation: CSVGRAGETQYF.

This chain joins TRBV2 and TRBJ1-1; a possible D gene is TRBD1 (5 bases). Germline V CDR1 and CDR2: SNHLY, FYNNEI. This CDR3 is 15 amino acids long. V was pared by 2 bases and J by 6 bases, with 16 bases between. The CDR3 spells CASSEFGGNTAEAFF. CDR3 DNA sequence: TGTGCCAGCAGTGAATTCGGGGGGAACACTGCTGAAGCTTTCTTT. Full variable domain (missing parts from reference TRBV2 and TRBJ1-1): EPEVTQTPSHQVTQMGQEVILRCVPISNHLYFYWYRQILGQKVEFLVSFYNNEISEKSEIFDDQFSVERPDGSNFTLKIRSTKLEDSAMYFCASSEFGGNTAEAFFGQGTRLTVV.

The chain uses TRBV7-9 and TRBJ2-1; 7 nucleotides agree with TRBD2. This CDR3 contains 14 residues. Germline values: CDR1 SEHNR, CDR2 FQNEAQ (reference sequence). J gave up 8 bases and V 5 bases, and 9 bases lay outside the gene matches. As DNA, the CDR3 is TGTGCCAGCAGCACGAGGACTAGTCTCGATGAGCAGTTCTTC. Its translation is CASSTRTSLDEQFF.

DNA for the CDR3: TGTGCCAGCAGCGACGTAGCCTCGGATTTGAACGAGCAGTACTTC. Protein: CASSDVASDLNEQYF. The rearrangement joins TRBV4-2 to TRBJ2-7; D gene uncertain. The CDR3 has 15 amino acids. V was clipped by 5 bases and J by 5 bases, with 19 bases between them. Germline CDR1 reads LGHNA; CDR2 reads YNFKEQ.

J is TRBJ1-2 and V is TRBV19, with a weak D call TRBD1 (5 bases). The CDR3 has 16 residues. CDR1 is LNHDA and CDR2 is SQIVND in the germline V gene (reference sequence). V was pared by 0 bases and J by 6 bases, with 17 bases between. The CDR3 nucleotides read TGTGCCAGTAGTATAGATGAGAAGTGGGGACTTAATGGCTACACCTTC. Translated, it gives CASSIDEKWGLNGYTF.